The clone carrying this T cell receptor (beta chain) was observed a handful of times. This entry comes from a study of Ad26.COV2.S vaccination and SARS-CoV-2 variants. Germline CDR1 and CDR2: LNHDA and SQIVND (reference sequence). V was cut by 7 bases and J by 4 bases, with 13 bases left in between. The CDR3 has 13 residues. TCRdb keeps only in-frame clones here, not all; method: immunoSEQ multiplex PCR. The data show approximately 350,000 clones, around nine tenths seen once. Treatment in this sample: about 20 received Ad26.COV2.S at low or high dose, single or two shots; roughly 5 received placebo; per-sample allocation not given. Samples analyzed were those drawn on day 63 after the first vaccine or placebo injection.

Source: peripheral blood, taken in a trial of Ad26.COV2.S vaccine versus placebo. The receptor was isolated from a person aged 18-65 years who received the Ad26.COV2.S COVID-19 vaccine or a placebo. V usage is TRBV19 and J usage is TRBJ2-5; perhaps TRBD2 as D (6 bases). CDR3 nucleotide sequence: TGTGCCAGTAAAGGCGGGACGGGAGAGACCCAGTACTTC. Its protein product is CASKGGTGETQYF.